This passage covers 32 T cell receptor beta chains from one sample sequenced in a study of CD8 T cells in ankylosing spondylitis. TCRdb analysed the 5' RACE reads with MiXCR anew, one entry per CDR3 protein. The table includes approximately 350,000 distinct CDR3 sequences, about 15% detected once. The sequenced sample was blood, either unsorted or a sorted T cell fraction (not recorded which). The receptors come from a male donor with ankylosing spondylitis or in good health (not recorded which).

In DNA, the CDR3 is TGCAGCGTTGAGGGGGGACAGTTCTACGAGCAGTACTTC. This gives the protein CSVEGGQFYEQYF. V gene TRBV29-1 combines with J gene TRBJ2-7; D perhaps matches TRBD1 (7 bases). The germline V gene has CDR1 SQVTM and CDR2 ANQGSEA. The germline V and J ends were trimmed by 3 bases and 3 bases, with 12 bases remaining between them. CDR3 length equals 13 residues.

This clonotype occurred a few times. This chain links TRBV20-1 with TRBJ2-5; D remains ambiguous. V was clipped by 3 bases and J by 0 bases, with 8 bases between them. CDR1 DFQATT and CDR2 SNEGSKA come from the germline V gene (reference sequence). This CDR3 has 13 amino acids. The CDR3 region is CSASPPYQETQYF. The CDR3 nucleotides read TGCAGTGCTAGTCCCCCGTACCAAGAGACCCAGTACTTC.

This clonotype was detected many times. The chain recombines TRBV9 with TRBJ2-6; no definite D call. V was cut by 1 base and J by 1 base, with 3 bases left in between. The CDR3 is 14 amino acids. The germline CDR1 and CDR2 sequences are SGDLS and YYNGEE. DNA of the CDR3: TGTGCCAGCAGCGTAACTTCTGGGGCCAACGTCCTGACTTTC. It specifies CASSVTSGANVLTF.

This chain joins TRBV5-6 and TRBJ2-1, with D uncertain. This CDR3 is built from 15 residues. Germline assignment: CDR1 SGHDT and CDR2 YYEEEE. V lost 1 base and J 1 base, leaving 9 bases between the germline ends. CDR3 region: CASSLRIDSYNEQFF. CDR3 in DNA: TGTGCCAGCAGCTTGCGCATAGATTCCTACAATGAGCAGTTCTTC. Full variable domain (outside the CDR3, taken from reference TRBV5-6 and TRBJ2-1): DAGVTQSPTHLIKTRGQQVTLRCSPKSGHDTVSWYQQALGQGPQFIFQYYEEEERQRGNFPDRFSGHQFPNYSSELNVNALLLGDSALYLCASSLRIDSYNEQFFGPGTRLTVL.

The rearrangement uses TRBV27 and TRBJ1-6; TRBD1 matches 7 bases. The CDR3 is 15 amino acids. Unmatched junction bases numbered 13, after V lost 4 bases and J lost 13 bases. Germline V gene data show CDR1 as MNHEY and CDR2 as SMNVEV (reference sequence). DNA for the CDR3: TGTGCCAGCAGTTCGTACAGGGGCCTTAGAGACCCCCTCCACTTT. The encoded protein is CASSSYRGLRDPLHF.

This clonotype appeared a few times. This rearrangement joins TRBV12-3 or TRBV12-4 to TRBJ2-2; 9 bases map to TRBD2. V gave up 5 bases and J gave up 3 bases; unmatched junction bases: 4. This CDR3 contains 15 residues. DNA of the CDR3: TGTGCCAGCAGTCGACTAGCGGTGGACACCGGGGAGCTGTTTTTT. Encoded protein: CASSRLAVDTGELFF.

The rearrangement joins TRBV5-1 to TRBJ2-5; D is possibly TRBD1 (5 bases). With 2 bases removed from V and 3 bases from J, the gap between germline ends came to 14 bases. The germline V gene has CDR1 SGHRS and CDR2 YFSETQ. CDR3 length equals 15 residues. CDR3 protein: CASSFGRGREETQYF. CDR3 sequence (DNA): TGCGCCAGCAGCTTTGGTAGGGGTCGGGAAGAGACCCAGTACTTC.

The chain links TRBV9 to TRBJ2-7, with TRBD1 matching 10 bases. The germline V gene has CDR1 SGDLS and CDR2 YYNGEE. The CDR3 spans 15 residues. Trimming at V came to 0 bases and at J to 1 base, leaving 1 base not matched to a gene. The CDR3 bases are TGTGCCAGCAGCGTAGTGGACAGGGGGTCCTACGAGCAGTACTTC. Translation gives CASSVVDRGSYEQYF.

This clonotype was counted only a few times. The V gene is TRBV5-1, the J gene TRBJ1-1; D gene unclear. Trimming left V 2 bases short and J 5 bases short, with 7 bases between. Per germline, CDR1 SGHRS and CDR2 YFSETQ. CDR3 length equals 12 residues. CDR3 region: CASSFDQTEAFF. The CDR3 bases are TGCGCCAGCAGCTTTGACCAGACTGAAGCTTTCTTT.

CDR3 DNA sequence: TGTGCCAGCAGCGATGGGGCTAGCGGGGGGACCCAAGAGACCCAGTACTTC. It is translated as CASSDGASGGTQETQYF. The genes are TRBV9 and TRBJ2-5, with 11 bases fitting TRBD2. The length of the CDR3 is 17 residues. Germline V lookup: CDR1 SGDLS, CDR2 YYNGEE. V trimming: 3 bases; J trimming: 1 base; junction bases outside the gene matches: 8.

This clonotype was counted a few times. The J gene is TRBJ2-3, the V gene TRBV4-1, with a tentative D call TRBD1 (5 bases). V was pared by 3 bases and J by 3 bases, with 10 bases between. The CDR3 sequence is 14 residues long. Germline CDR1 reads MGHRA; CDR2 reads YSYEKL. CDR3 sequence: CASSHQDITDTQYF. In DNA, the CDR3 is TGCGCCAGCAGCCATCAGGACATAACAGATACGCAGTATTTT.

The V call is TRBV2, the J call TRBJ2-2, with D unclear. V was trimmed by 4 bases and J by 6 bases, leaving 9 bases between them. The length of the CDR3 is 13 residues. Germline values: CDR1 SNHLY, CDR2 FYNNEI. In DNA form, the CDR3 reads TGTGCCAGCAGTGTCCCACTGTCCGGGGAGCTGTTTTTT. Its translation: CASSVPLSGELFF.

This clonotype appeared a few times. The chain is built from TRBV25-1 and TRBJ2-5; D not resolved. Germline V gene data show CDR1 as MGHDK and CDR2 as SYGVNS. The CDR3 loop spans 10 amino acids. The V gene lost 5 bases and the J gene lost 5 bases, with 3 bases spanning the gap. The CDR3 spells CASSWETQYF. CDR3 in DNA: TGTGCCAGCAGTTGGGAGACCCAGTACTTC.

The chain joins TRBV28 to TRBJ1-2; the D is unclear. Germline lookup yields CDR1 MDHEN and CDR2 SYDVKM. The CDR3 is 13 amino acids. V was trimmed by 9 bases and J by 8 bases, leaving 19 bases between them. CDR3 protein: CASRPSGVRGYTF. The DNA for the CDR3 is TGTGCCAGTAGGCCGTCCGGAGTGAGGGGCTACACCTTC.

J is TRBJ2-2 and V is TRBV27, with TRBD1 as a possible D gene (8 bases). CDR1 MNHEY and CDR2 SMNVEV come from the germline V gene (reference sequence). The CDR3 length is 15 residues. Between the trimmed V and J ends, which lost 8 bases and 4 bases, there was a span of 17 bases. The CDR3 loop reads CASYPTGEGTGELFF. CDR3 in DNA: TGTGCCAGCTATCCGACAGGGGAGGGCACCGGGGAGCTGTTTTTT.

This clonotype turned up a few times. The chain uses TRBV12-3 or TRBV12-4 and TRBJ1-2; no reliable D call. The ends were cut back, 3 bases at V and 7 bases at J, with 15 bases in the middle. The CDR3 is 14 residues long. CDR3 DNA sequence: TGTGCCAGCAGTTTTAAAAGTTGGGCGGCTGGCTACACCTTC. As protein: CASSFKSWAAGYTF.

This chain uses TRBV20-1 with TRBJ1-3, with D possibly matching TRBD1 (5 bases). CDR3 length: 17 residues. V lost 1 base to trimming and J lost 4 bases, with 20 bases between them. Germline V gene data show CDR1 as DFQATT and CDR2 as SNEGSKA (reference sequence). CDR3 sequence reads: CSARVPSGGTSGNTIYF. DNA for the CDR3: TGCAGTGCTAGAGTTCCCAGTGGGGGAACGAGCGGAAACACCATATATTTT.

This clonotype was detected only a few times. The genes are TRBV20-1 and TRBJ1-1; TRBD1 is a possible D gene (5 bases). This CDR3 contains 15 residues. V was shortened by 4 bases and J by 7 bases, with 22 bases between the two germline ends. The germline CDR1 and CDR2 sequences are DFQATT and SNEGSKA (reference sequence). CDR3 region: CSANNPGTRVIEAFF. CDR3 coding DNA: TGCAGTGCTAACAACCCCGGGACCCGGGTTATTGAAGCTTTCTTT.

The chain recombines TRBV20-1 with TRBJ2-7, with D possibly matching TRBD2 (6 bases). The length of the CDR3 is 14 residues. The V and J ends lost 3 bases and 0 bases respectively, with 12 bases between them. CDR1 and CDR2 (germline): DFQATT, SNEGSKA (reference sequence). CDR3 in amino acids: CSARGLESSYEQYF. The CDR3 DNA reads as TGCAGTGCTAGGGGACTGGAGAGCTCCTACGAGCAGTACTTC.

The chain joins TRBV5-4 to TRBJ2-7; D is uncertain. The V end lost 1 base, the J end lost 0 bases, and 11 bases lay between the germline ends. Germline V gene data show CDR1 as SGHNT and CDR2 as YYREEE (reference sequence). This CDR3 contains 15 residues. The CDR3 protein is CASSLWASSSYEQYF. The CDR3 DNA sequence: TGTGCCAGCAGCTTGTGGGCCTCAAGCTCCTACGAGCAGTACTTC.

The V call is TRBV6-5, the J call TRBJ2-2; no definite D call. From germline, CDR1 is MNHEY and CDR2 SVGAGI. The CDR3 has 12 residues. With 2 bases removed from V and 6 bases from J, the gap between germline ends came to 4 bases. The CDR3 DNA reads as TGTGCCAGCAGTTACGTACCCGGGGAGCTGTTTTTT. It translates to CASSYVPGELFF.

This clonotype has more than one count but fewer than ten. The genes are TRBV27 and TRBJ2-2; TRBD1 matches at 7 bases. CDR3 length: 14 amino acids. Germline loops: CDR1 MNHEY, CDR2 SMNVEV (reference sequence). The V segment lost 6 bases and the J segment 8 bases; nucleotides outside the gene matches: 9. Here the CDR3 DNA reads TGTGCCAGCAGCCGGAGACAGGGCCCGGGGGAGCTGTTTTTT. It translates to CASSRRQGPGELFF.

The sample holds a few counts of this clonotype. This chain connects TRBV7-9 to TRBJ2-7; 9 bases are shared with TRBD2. Trimming took 5 bases from V and 2 from J; bases not matched to a gene: 7. The germline CDR1 and CDR2 sequences are SEHNR and FQNEAQ (reference sequence). The CDR3 sequence is 15 residues long. Here the CDR3 DNA reads TGTGCCAGCAGCCTACGGGTAGCGGGAGCCTACGAGCAGTACTTC. Amino acid sequence: CASSLRVAGAYEQYF.

The sample holds a few counts of this clonotype. The chain joins TRBV7-2 to TRBJ2-2; 9 bases align to TRBD1. V dropped 2 bases and J dropped 4; count of bases not matched to a gene: 8. Germline assignment: CDR1 SGHTA and CDR2 FQGNSA. The CDR3 has 17 amino acids. The CDR3 spells CASSLSGQGWFTGELFF. The CDR3 coding sequence is TGTGCCAGCAGCTTATCCGGACAGGGGTGGTTCACCGGGGAGCTGTTTTTT.

This clonotype was seen a few times. CDR3 DNA sequence: TGTGCCAGCAGCCGGGGCTTCGGACAGGGGGCTTGGAATGAGCAGTTCTTC. Its protein product is CASSRGFGQGAWNEQFF. The J gene is TRBJ2-1, the V gene TRBV3-1; TRBD1 aligns across 11 bases. CDR1 and CDR2 from the germline V gene are LGHDT and YNNKEL (reference sequence). The junction had 12 bases not matched to a gene; V was cut back by 4 bases and J by 7 bases. CDR3 length equals 17 residues.

There are a few counts of this clonotype. This chain joins TRBV25-1 and TRBJ1-1; D call uncertain. Germline V gene data show CDR1 as MGHDK and CDR2 as SYGVNS. There are 14 residues in the CDR3. V gave up 5 bases and J gave up 4 bases, with 14 bases separating them. This chain's CDR3 is CASSPRAAGTEAFF. The CDR3 region has the DNA TGTGCCAGCAGTCCACGGGCGGCCGGCACTGAAGCTTTCTTT.

The gene calls are TRBV6-2 or TRBV6-3 and TRBJ1-2; D is possibly TRBD1 (6 bases). The length of the CDR3 is 14 residues. Trimming shortened V by 5 bases and J by 8 bases, and 18 bases separated the two germline ends. The germline gives CDR1 MNHEY, CDR2 SVGEGT. The CDR3 coding sequence is TGTGCCAGCAGTAGCCTCGCAGGGGTGGCGGGCTACACCTTC. This gives the protein CASSSLAGVAGYTF.

This clonotype was observed a few times. The genes are TRBV2 and TRBJ1-6; 7 bases are shared with TRBD1. CDR1 and CDR2 (germline): SNHLY, FYNNEI. The ends lost 6 bases at V and 11 bases at J; junction bases unmatched: 7. The CDR3 consists of 13 residues. CDR3 nucleotides: TGTGCCAGCAGACCGGACAGGCGAACACCCCTCCACTTT. The encoded protein is CASRPDRRTPLHF.

V and J are TRBV5-4 and TRBJ1-2; D is uncertain. The CDR3 is 15 amino acids. Germline assignment: CDR1 SGHNT and CDR2 YYREEE (reference sequence). Trimming stripped 2 bases from V and 6 bases from J, with 17 bases between. This CDR3 reads CASSFRGGVLDGYTF. CDR3 bases: TGTGCCAGCAGCTTTAGAGGTGGGGTCTTAGATGGCTACACCTTC.

The CDR3 here is CASSSQGAASPLHF. CDR3 DNA sequence: TGTGCCAGCAGCTCTCAAGGGGCTGCTTCACCCCTCCACTTT. The chain has TRBV7-2 and TRBJ1-6, with D tentatively TRBD1 (5 bases). Germline-derived CDR1 and CDR2 are SGHTA and FQGNSA. Trimming took off 4 bases at V and 9 bases at J, with 13 bases between the two ends. This CDR3 contains 14 residues.

Written as DNA, the CDR3 is TGTGCCAGCAGCCCCAGTGGAGGCAACCCCTACAATGAGCAGTTCTTC. Translating gives CASSPSGGNPYNEQFF. This chain uses TRBV5-6 with TRBJ2-1; D might be TRBD2 (5 bases). The V gene's germline CDR1 is SGHDT and CDR2 YYEEEE. This CDR3 has 16 amino acids. The V gene lost 4 bases and the J gene lost 2 bases, with 16 bases spanning the gap.

This clonotype was recorded a few times. This chain connects TRBV5-1 to TRBJ1-1; D is uncertain. Trimming removed 4 bases at V and 1 base at J, with 14 bases between. The CDR3 sequence is 15 residues long. Germline CDR1 and CDR2: SGHRS and YFSETQ. CDR3 sequence: CASSIDGNKNTEAFF. The CDR3 region has the DNA TGCGCCAGCAGCATTGACGGGAATAAGAACACTGAAGCTTTCTTT.